The 17 T cell receptor beta chains below all came from one sample that was sequenced in a study of T cell responses to AZD1222 COVID-19 vaccine. Repertoires were generated with immunoSEQ multiplex PCR, while TCRdb's copy carries only in-frame clones and drops some. The sample lists 150,000 or so clones, approximately 90% occurring once. The material was peripheral blood, obtained 28 days after the second AZD1222 dose. These receptors originate from an adult who received the AZD1222 COVID-19 vaccine.

V usage is TRBV6-5 and J usage is TRBJ2-2, with D unclear. The CDR3 is 14 residues long. Looked up from germline, CDR1 is MNHEY and CDR2 is SVGAGI. Trimming took 4 bases from V and 2 from J, leaving 8 bases between them. CDR3 loop: CASSWGRNTGELFF. The CDR3 bases are TGTGCCAGCAGTTGGGGTAGAAACACCGGGGAGCTGTTTTTT.

The chain has TRBV18 and TRBJ1-1; 9 bases map to TRBD1. Germline V gives CDR1 KGHSH, CDR2 LQKENI. Germline trimming cut 3 bases from V and 4 bases from J; bases unmatched to any gene: 6. The CDR3 totals 15 residues. In DNA form, the CDR3 reads TGTGCCAGCTCACCCCAGGACAGGGGAGGCACTGAAGCTTTCTTT. This codes for CASSPQDRGGTEAFF.

This clone was seen a single time. The J gene is TRBJ1-5, the V gene TRBV6-1; no clear D. The ends were cut back, 0 bases at V and 4 bases at J, with 10 bases in the middle. CDR3 length equals 15 residues. Per germline, CDR1 MNHNS and CDR2 SASEGT. The CDR3 region has the DNA TGTGCCAGCAGTGAAGCGCGGGATGGGAATCAGCCCCAGCATTTT. Amino acid sequence: CASSEARDGNQPQHF.

V usage is TRBV10-2 and J usage is TRBJ1-1; no clear D. The CDR3 is 11 residues long. Germline V CDR1 and CDR2: WSHSY, SAAADI. V shed 6 bases and J shed 11 bases, with 13 bases lying between them. The CDR3 DNA reads TGCGCCAGCAGGGACCTCCAGACGGCTTTCTTT. It codes for CASRDLQTAFF.

The V and J genes are TRBV7-2 and TRBJ2-2; D uncertain. CDR1 is SGHTA and CDR2 is FQGNSA in the germline V gene. Trimming took 1 base from V and 5 from J, leaving 20 bases between them. The CDR3 covers 18 residues. CDR3 sequence reads: CASSLDFPSAVVTGELFF. The DNA of the CDR3 is TGTGCCAGCAGCTTAGATTTTCCGTCTGCGGTAGTGACCGGGGAGCTGTTTTTT.

The rearrangement links TRBV21-1 to TRBJ1-4. TRBV21-1 is flagged as a pseudogene. The CDR3 length is 14 residues. The CDR3 here is CASSKAGPRVKLFF. Written as DNA, the CDR3 is TGTGCCAGCAGCAAAGCGGGTCCTAGGGTGAAACTGTTTTTT.

This clone was counted a single time. This CDR3 reads CASSLEGWPLHF. DNA of the CDR3: TGCGCCAGCAGCTTAGAGGGGTGGCCCCTCCACTTT. The rearrangement joins TRBV5-1 to TRBJ1-6; D is possibly TRBD1 (5 bases). With 2 bases removed from V and 13 bases from J, the gap between germline ends came to 10 bases. Per germline, CDR1 SGHRS and CDR2 YFSETQ. This CDR3 region has 12 residues.

V is TRBV28 and J is TRBJ1-6; D is uncertain. The CDR3 has 15 residues. Germline lookup yields CDR1 MDHEN and CDR2 SYDVKM. The V end was cut by 6 bases, the J end by 6 bases, with 15 bases between. The CDR3 loop is CASRQTPEGNSPLHF. DNA of the CDR3: TGTGCCAGCAGACAGACCCCAGAAGGTAATTCACCCCTCCACTTT. Filled out from reference TRBV28 and TRBJ1-6, the complete variable domain reads DVKVTQSSRYLVKRTGEKVFLECVQDMDHENMFWYRQDPGLGLRLIYFSYDVKMKEKGDIPEGYSVSREKKERFSLILESASTNQTSMYLCASRQTPEGNSPLHFGNGTRLTVT.

The chain uses TRBV29-1 and TRBJ1-1; possible D gene TRBD1, 5 bases. Trimming took 4 bases from V and 5 from J, leaving 14 bases between them. This CDR3 has 13 amino acids. Looked up from germline, CDR1 is SQVTM and CDR2 is ANQGSEA. In nucleotides, the CDR3 is TGCAGCGTTGCAGAGGGGATGTTTACTGAAGCTTTCTTT. Protein sequence: CSVAEGMFTEAFF. Based on the CDR3 plus reference TRBV29-1 and TRBJ1-1, the full variable domain is SAVISQKPSRDICQRGTSLTIQCQVDSQVTMMFWYRQQPGQSLTLIATANQGSEATYESGFVIDKFPISRPNLTFSTLTVSNMSPEDSSIYLCSVAEGMFTEAFFGQGTRLTVV.

The chain combines TRBV2 with TRBJ1-4; 9 bases match TRBD1. V trimming: 10 bases; J trimming: 1 base; junction bases outside the gene matches: 10. Germline V CDR1 and CDR2: SNHLY, FYNNEI. This CDR3 spans 16 amino acids. The CDR3 is CATRQGVLKTNEKLFF. DNA of the CDR3: TGTGCCACAAGACAGGGGGTCCTGAAAACTAATGAAAAACTGTTTTTT.

This clone was detected only once. The rearrangement links TRBV5-1 to TRBJ1-6; unclear D gene. CDR3 size: 13 residues. V shed 4 bases and J shed 10 bases, with 12 bases lying between them. In germline, CDR1 is SGHRS, CDR2 YFSETQ. CDR3 coding DNA: TGCGCCAGCAGCCCGGACCGGCAGTCACCCCTCCACTTT. It is translated as CASSPDRQSPLHF. Variable domain in full (rest from reference TRBV5-1 and TRBJ1-6): KAGVTQTPRYLIKTRGQQVTLSCSPISGHRSVSWYQQTPGQGLQFLFEYFSETQRNKGNFPGRFSGRQFSNSRSEMNVSTLELGDSALYLCASSPDRQSPLHFGNGTRLTVT.

The rearrangement links TRBV4-1 to TRBJ2-3; 11 positions match TRBD2. The CDR3 spans 18 residues. V lost 1 base, J lost 1 base, and 7 bases stayed unmatched. CDR1 and CDR2 (germline): MGHRA, YSYEKL. The CDR3 DNA sequence: TGCGCCAGCAGCCAAGGTTATAGCGGGGGGGAAGGCACAGATACGCAGTATTTT. It translates to CASSQGYSGGEGTDTQYF.

This chain uses TRBV6-5 with TRBJ1-1; 9 bases agree with TRBD1. J lost 6 bases, V lost 4 bases, and 9 bases had no gene match. The CDR3 extends over 15 amino acids. Germline CDR1 is MNHEY and CDR2 is SVGAGI. CDR3 nucleotide sequence: TGTGCCAGCAGTTCCTACGACAGGGGGAGCGCTGAAGCTTTCTTT. This codes for CASSSYDRGSAEAFF.

The chain couples TRBV18 to TRBJ2-3; TRBD2 might be the D (5 bases). The V gene lost 3 bases and the J gene lost 4 bases, with 8 bases spanning the gap. This CDR3 region has 13 residues. Germline values: CDR1 KGHSH, CDR2 LQKENI. CDR3 sequence (DNA): TGTGCCAGCTCACCGGGAGAGGCAGATACGCAGTATTTT. Its protein product is CASSPGEADTQYF.

This sequence joins TRBV27 and TRBJ1-5; tentatively, D is TRBD1 (6 bases). Trimming shortened V by 5 bases and J by 5 bases, and 13 bases separated the two germline ends. Germline values: CDR1 MNHEY, CDR2 SMNVEV (reference sequence). CDR3 length: 14 residues. CDR3 amino acids: CASSRTQGDQPQHF. The CDR3 DNA reads as TGTGCCAGCAGTCGTACACAGGGCGATCAGCCCCAGCATTTT.

The chain uses TRBV4-1 and TRBJ2-7; the match to TRBD2 covers 8 bases. This CDR3 region has 15 residues. V gave up 2 bases and J gave up 5 bases; unmatched junction bases: 8. Germline assignment: CDR1 MGHRA and CDR2 YSYEKL. The CDR3 sequence is CASSQSGGAFNEQYF. The CDR3 DNA reads as TGCGCCAGCAGCCAATCCGGGGGGGCCTTCAACGAGCAGTACTTC.

The chain joins TRBV3-1 (or the pseudogene TRBV3-2) to TRBJ1-3; TRBD1 matches at 9 bases. V lost 5 bases to trimming and J lost 4 bases; unmatched junction nucleotides: 6. Germline CDR1 LGHDT, CDR2 YNNKEL (reference sequence). The CDR3 consists of 15 residues. As DNA, the CDR3 is TGTGCCAGCAGCGCACAGGGGGCAATCGGAAACACCATATATTTT. This sequence encodes CASSAQGAIGNTIYF.